Sequencing of this T cell receptor beta chain was carried out in a study of shared clonotypes between healthy human individuals. Trimming took off 3 bases at V and 11 bases at J, with 8 bases between the two ends. The CDR3 has 11 residues. CDR1 is MGHDK and CDR2 is SYGVNS in the germline V gene. Method: immunoSEQ multiplex PCR; TCRdb's copy keeps in-frame clones and lacks some. The sample has approximately 350,000 clones, over 65% seen once. The V call is TRBV25-1, the J call TRBJ2-1; no firm D call. Sequencing used memory CD4+ T cells sorted from blood. Subset defined: CD45RA-negative fraction. The source is a young man in good health. In DNA, the CDR3 is TGTGCCAGCAGTGATAGGCTCCAGCAGTTCTTC. Its translation is CASSDRLQQFF.